This TCR beta chain was captured in a study of long-term antiretroviral therapy in people with HIV. Study-wide findings and caveats: Dating from the mid-2000s to the late 2010s, the blood was possibly obtained under older ART regimens. ART adherence, viral resistance and therapy changes went unrecorded. Pre-ART expanded TRB clones stayed dominant throughout, though often decreasing after ART.

Cryopreserved PBMC samples of about 0.9-10 million cells were used for DNA extraction. At the survey level, the v3.0 immunoSEQ assay was run. The table came from immunoSEQ multiplex PCR; TCRdb's copy has only in-frame clones and leaves some out. The table has 25,000 to 35,000 clones, roughly 96% seen once. The length of the CDR3 is 13 residues. V was shortened by 2 bases and J by 8 bases, with 12 bases between the two germline ends. Per germline, CDR1 SGHVS and CDR2 FNYEAQ. With regard to this clone: What it binds is not known.

The V gene is TRBV7-6, the J gene TRBJ1-2, with D unresolved. The source is a man aged 25-40 years with HIV. Source: unsorted PBMCs, taken 5.3 years after starting antiretroviral therapy. CDR3 region: CASSLQEARGYTF. The DNA for the CDR3 is TGTGCCAGCAGCTTACAGGAGGCTAGGGGCTACACCTTC.